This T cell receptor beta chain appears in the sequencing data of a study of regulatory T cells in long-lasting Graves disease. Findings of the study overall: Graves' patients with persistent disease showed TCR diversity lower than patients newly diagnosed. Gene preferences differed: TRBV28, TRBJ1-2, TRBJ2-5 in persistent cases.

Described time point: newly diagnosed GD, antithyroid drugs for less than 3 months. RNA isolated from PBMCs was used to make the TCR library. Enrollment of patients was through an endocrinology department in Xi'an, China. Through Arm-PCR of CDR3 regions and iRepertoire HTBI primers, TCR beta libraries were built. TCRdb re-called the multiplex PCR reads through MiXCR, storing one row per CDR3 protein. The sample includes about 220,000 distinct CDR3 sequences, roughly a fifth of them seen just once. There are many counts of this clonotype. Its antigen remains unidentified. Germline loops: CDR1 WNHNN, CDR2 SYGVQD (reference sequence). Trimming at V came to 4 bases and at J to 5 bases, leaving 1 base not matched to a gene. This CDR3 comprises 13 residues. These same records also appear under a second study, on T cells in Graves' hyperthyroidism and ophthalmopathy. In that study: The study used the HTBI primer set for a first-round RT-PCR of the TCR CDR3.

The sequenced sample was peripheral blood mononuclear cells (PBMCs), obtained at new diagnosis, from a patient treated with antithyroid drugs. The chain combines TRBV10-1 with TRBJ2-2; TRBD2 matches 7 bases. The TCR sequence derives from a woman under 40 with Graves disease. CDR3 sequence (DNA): TGCGCCAGCAGTGTCGGGAGGACCGGGGAGCTGTTTTTT. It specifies CASSVGRTGELFF.